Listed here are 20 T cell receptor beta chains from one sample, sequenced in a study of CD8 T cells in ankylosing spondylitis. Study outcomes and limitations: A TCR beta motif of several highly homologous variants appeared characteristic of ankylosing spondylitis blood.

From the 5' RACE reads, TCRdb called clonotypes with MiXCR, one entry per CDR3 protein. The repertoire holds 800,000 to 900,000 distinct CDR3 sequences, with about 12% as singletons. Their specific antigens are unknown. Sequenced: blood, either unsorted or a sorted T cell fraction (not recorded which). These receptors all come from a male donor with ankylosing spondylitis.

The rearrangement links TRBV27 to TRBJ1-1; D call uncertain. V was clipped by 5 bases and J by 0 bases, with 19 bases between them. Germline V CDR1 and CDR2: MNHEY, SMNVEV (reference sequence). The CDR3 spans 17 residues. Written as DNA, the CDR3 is TGTGCCAGCAGTATCCTCCGGTCGGCGTTCATGAACACTGAAGCTTTCTTT. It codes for CASSILRSAFMNTEAFF.

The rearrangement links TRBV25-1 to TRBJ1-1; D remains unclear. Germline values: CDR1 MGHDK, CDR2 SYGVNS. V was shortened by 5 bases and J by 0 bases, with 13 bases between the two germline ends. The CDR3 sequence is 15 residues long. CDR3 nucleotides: TGTGCCAGCAGTACCCTGGGAGGTGTGAACACTGAAGCTTTCTTT. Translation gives CASSTLGGVNTEAFF.

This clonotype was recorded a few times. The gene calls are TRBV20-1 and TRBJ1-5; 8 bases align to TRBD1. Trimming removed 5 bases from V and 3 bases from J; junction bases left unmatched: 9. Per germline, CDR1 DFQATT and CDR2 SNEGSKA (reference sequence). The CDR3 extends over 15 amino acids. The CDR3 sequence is CSASQGQVHNQPQHF. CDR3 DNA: TGCAGTGCTTCCCAGGGACAGGTCCACAATCAGCCCCAGCATTTT.

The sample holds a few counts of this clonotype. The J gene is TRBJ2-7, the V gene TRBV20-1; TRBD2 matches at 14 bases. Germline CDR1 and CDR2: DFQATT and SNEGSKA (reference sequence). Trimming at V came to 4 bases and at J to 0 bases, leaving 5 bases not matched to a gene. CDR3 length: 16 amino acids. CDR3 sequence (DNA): TGCAGTGCTAAATCCGGGACTAGCGGGAGCTCCTACGAGCAGTACTTC. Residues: CSAKSGTSGSSYEQYF.

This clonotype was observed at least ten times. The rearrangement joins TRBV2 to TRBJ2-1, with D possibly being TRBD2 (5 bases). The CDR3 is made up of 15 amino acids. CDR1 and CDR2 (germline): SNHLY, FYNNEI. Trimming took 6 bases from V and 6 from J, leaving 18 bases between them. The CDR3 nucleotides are TGTGCCAGCAGGACCACTAGTAACAGTTTCAATGAGCAGTTCTTC. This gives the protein CASRTTSNSFNEQFF.

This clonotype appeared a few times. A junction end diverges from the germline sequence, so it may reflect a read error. The CDR3 DNA sequence: TGTGCTAGCAGCCCGCGCCTTACAGGGGGCAAGGAGACCCAGTACTTC. Translated, it gives CASSPRLTGGKETQYF. This chain links TRBV7-7 with TRBJ2-5, with 9 nucleotides matching TRBD1. The CDR3 spans 16 residues. Germline V gene lookup returns CDR1 SSHAT and CDR2 FNYEAQ (reference sequence).

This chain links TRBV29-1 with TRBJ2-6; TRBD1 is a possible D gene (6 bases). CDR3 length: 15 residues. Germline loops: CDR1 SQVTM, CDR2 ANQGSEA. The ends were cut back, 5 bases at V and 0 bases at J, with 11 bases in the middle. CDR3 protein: CSVPQGSSGANVLTF. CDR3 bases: TGCAGCGTTCCTCAGGGGTCCTCTGGGGCCAACGTCCTGACTTTC.

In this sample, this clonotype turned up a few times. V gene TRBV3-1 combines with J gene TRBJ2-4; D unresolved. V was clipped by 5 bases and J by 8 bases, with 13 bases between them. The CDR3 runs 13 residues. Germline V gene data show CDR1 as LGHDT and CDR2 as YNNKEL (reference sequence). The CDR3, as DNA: TGTGCCAGCAGCAGAGGTCCAGGAGACATTCAGTACTTC. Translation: CASSRGPGDIQYF.

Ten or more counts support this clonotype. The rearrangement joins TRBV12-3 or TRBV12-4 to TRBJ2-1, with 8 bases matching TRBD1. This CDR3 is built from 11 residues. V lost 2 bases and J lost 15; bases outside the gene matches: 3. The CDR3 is CASSLFGTGFF. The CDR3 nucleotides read TGTGCCAGCAGTTTATTCGGGACAGGGTTCTTC.

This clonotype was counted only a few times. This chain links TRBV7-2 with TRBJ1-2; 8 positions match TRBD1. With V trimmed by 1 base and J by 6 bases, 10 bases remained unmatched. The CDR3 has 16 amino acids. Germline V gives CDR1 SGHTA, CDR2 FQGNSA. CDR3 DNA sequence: TGTGCCAGCAGCTTAGGTGGGGCAGGGGGCTGGAATGGCTACACCTTC. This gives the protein CASSLGGAGGWNGYTF.

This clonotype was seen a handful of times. CDR3 sequence (DNA): TGCGCCAGCAGCTTGGACCCGTACCAAGAGACCCAGTACTTC. Protein: CASSLDPYQETQYF. This chain joins TRBV5-1 and TRBJ2-5; D unresolved. The V end was cut by 0 bases, the J end by 0 bases, with 6 bases between. The CDR3 contains 14 residues. Germline assignment: CDR1 SGHRS and CDR2 YFSETQ.

This chain's CDR3 is CASSELPRGSSYEQYF. The DNA for the CDR3 is TGTGCCAGCAGCGAATTACCTCGGGGGAGTTCCTACGAGCAGTACTTC. The chain joins TRBV11-2 to TRBJ2-7; D possibly corresponds to TRBD2 (6 bases). The CDR3 loop spans 16 amino acids. Germline lookup yields CDR1 SGHAT and CDR2 FQNNGV. V lost 5 bases, J lost 1 base, and 18 bases lay in between. Together with reference TRBV11-2 and TRBJ2-7, the CDR3 gives the full variable domain: EAGVAQSPRYKIIEKRQSVAFWCNPISGHATLYWYQQILGQGPKLLIQFQNNGVVDDSQLPKDRFSAERLKGVDSTLKIQPAKLEDSAVYLCASSELPRGSSYEQYFGPGTRLTVT.

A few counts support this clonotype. The CDR3 nucleotides are TGTGCCAGCAGCCCCCGGACAGGGGTAGATACGCAGTATTTT. It yields the protein CASSPRTGVDTQYF. V and J are TRBV7-2 and TRBJ2-3; 9 nucleotides line up with TRBD1. Germline CDR1 is SGHTA and CDR2 is FQGNSA. The CDR3 contains 14 residues. V lost 5 bases, J lost 5 bases, and 5 bases stayed unmatched.

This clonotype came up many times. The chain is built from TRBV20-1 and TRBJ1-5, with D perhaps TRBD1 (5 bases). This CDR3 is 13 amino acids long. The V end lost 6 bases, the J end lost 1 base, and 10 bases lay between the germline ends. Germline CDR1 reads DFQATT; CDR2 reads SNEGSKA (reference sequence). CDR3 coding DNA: TGCAGTGCCTACCGGGACAGCAATCAGCCCCAGCATTTT. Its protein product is CSAYRDSNQPQHF.

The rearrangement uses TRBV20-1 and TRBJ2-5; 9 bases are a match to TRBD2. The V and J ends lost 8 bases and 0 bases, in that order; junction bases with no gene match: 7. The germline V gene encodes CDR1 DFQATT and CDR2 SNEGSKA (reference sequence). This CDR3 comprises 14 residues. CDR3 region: CSTRLAVYQETQYF. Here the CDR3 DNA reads TGCAGTACCCGACTAGCGGTGTACCAAGAGACCCAGTACTTC.

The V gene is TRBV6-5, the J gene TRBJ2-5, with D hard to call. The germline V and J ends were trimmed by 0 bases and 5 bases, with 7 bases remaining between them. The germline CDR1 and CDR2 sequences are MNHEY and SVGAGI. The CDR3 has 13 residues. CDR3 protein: CASSYSKMETQYF. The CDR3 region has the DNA TGTGCCAGCAGTTACTCAAAAATGGAGACCCAGTACTTC.

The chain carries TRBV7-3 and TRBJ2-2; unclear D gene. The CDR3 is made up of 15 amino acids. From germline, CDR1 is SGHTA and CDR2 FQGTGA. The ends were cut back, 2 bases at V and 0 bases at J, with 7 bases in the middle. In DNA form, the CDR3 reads TGTGCCAGCAGCTTATGGTCCTCGAACACCGGGGAGCTGTTTTTT. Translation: CASSLWSSNTGELFF.

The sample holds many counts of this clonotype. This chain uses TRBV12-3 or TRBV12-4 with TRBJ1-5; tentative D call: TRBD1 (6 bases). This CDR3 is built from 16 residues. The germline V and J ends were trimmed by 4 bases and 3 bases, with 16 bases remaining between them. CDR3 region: CASSWTLGGPNQPQHF. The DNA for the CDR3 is TGTGCCAGCAGTTGGACCCTTGGGGGCCCCAATCAGCCCCAGCATTTT.

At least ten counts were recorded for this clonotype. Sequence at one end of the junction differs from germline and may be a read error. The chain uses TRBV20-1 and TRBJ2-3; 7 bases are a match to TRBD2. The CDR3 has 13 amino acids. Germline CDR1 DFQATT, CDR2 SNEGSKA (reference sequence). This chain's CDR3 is CSPRTGGTDTQYF. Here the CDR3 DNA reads TGCAGTCCTAGGACGGGGGGTACAGATACGCAGTATTTT.

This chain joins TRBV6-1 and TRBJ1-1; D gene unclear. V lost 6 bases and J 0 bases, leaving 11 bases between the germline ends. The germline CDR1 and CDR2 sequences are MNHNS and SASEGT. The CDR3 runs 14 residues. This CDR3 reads CASSDRWLNTEAFF. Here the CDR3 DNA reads TGTGCCAGCAGCGATAGATGGCTGAACACTGAAGCTTTCTTT.